This T cell receptor beta chain stems from a study of regulatory T cells in long-lasting Graves disease. Libraries of TCR beta came from iRepertoire HTBI primers plus Arm-PCR of CDR3 regions. TCRdb reanalysed the multiplex PCR reads using MiXCR and keeps one entry per CDR3 protein. The sample includes roughly 420,000 distinct CDR3 sequences, about 14% of them seen just once. Specified time point: newly diagnosed GD, antithyroid drugs for less than 3 months. Scientists built the TCR library using RNA that was extracted from PBMCs. Graves' disease was diagnosed by American Thyroid Association guidelines. The study, taken as a whole, reports: TRBV28 was favored in persistent disease, as were TRBJ1-2 and TRBJ2-5. Patients whose Graves' disease persisted exhibited lower TCR diversity than those newly diagnosed.

There are 15 residues in the CDR3. The germline V gene encodes CDR1 SNHLY and CDR2 FYNNEI. The V segment lost 8 bases and the J segment 1 base; nucleotides outside the gene matches: 8. Concerning this clonotype itself: Its target is not known.

This rearrangement joins TRBV2 to TRBJ2-3, with 8 bases fitting TRBD2. The source material was peripheral blood mononuclear cells (PBMCs), sampled at new diagnosis, from a patient treated with antithyroid drugs. This clonotype was obtained from a female donor with Graves disease. The CDR3 loop reads CASPSETSGTDTQYF. The CDR3 DNA is TGTGCCAGCCCTAGCGAGACTAGCGGCACAGATACGCAGTATTTT.